Sequencing of this T cell receptor beta chain was carried out in a study of cytomegalovirus exposure and HLA in healthy donors. This clone was found a few times. Primers included in the PCR were 60 Vbeta and 13 Jbeta primers. TCRdb's copy holds only in-frame clones and misses some; the assay was immunoSEQ multiplex PCR. The profile shows 150,000 or so clones, more than 7.5% of them singletons. The sequence was obtained from a man aged 50 to 59 in good health and CMV-seronegative. The specimen sequenced was PBMCs.

The CDR3 region has the DNA TGTGCCAGCAGTTACTCACAGGGGTACTATGGCTACACCTTC. Residues: CASSYSQGYYGYTF. V usage is TRBV28 and J usage is TRBJ1-2, with 7 nucleotides matching TRBD1. This CDR3 spans 14 amino acids. Germline values: CDR1 MDHEN, CDR2 SYDVKM. The V gene end was trimmed by 4 bases and the J gene end by 3 bases; junction bases not matched to a gene: 5.